The 6 T cell receptor beta chains listed next were all sequenced from one sample in a study of T cell clonality in common variable immunodeficiency (dated by TCRdb to the mid-2010s). To prepare the library, the immunoSEQ multiplex PCR assay was applied. TCRdb retrieved this table from immuneACCESS and kept in-frame rearrangements only. Not all clones are present; in checked studies, unresolved V genes account for under half, and no reason is known for the remainder. In this sample the table shows around 39,000 clones, and no singletons are among them. The ten largest make up roughly 3.4% of the sample. The sequenced sample consisted of peripheral blood mononuclear cells. The source is a person between 18 and 69 years old in good health.

This clone was detected many times. From the germline J gene comes the end of the CDR3, since the read stops 3 residues before it. The rearrangement joins TRBV7-9 to TRBJ2-1, with D possibly matching TRBD2 (6 bases). Germline V gene data show CDR1 as SEHNR and CDR2 as FQNEAQ (reference sequence). The CDR3 length is 14 residues. Trimming removed 6 bases from V and 6 bases from J, with 15 bases in between. CDR3: CASRVGAGSNEQFF. CDR3 bases read: TGTGCCAGCAGGGTGGGTGCGGGGAGCAATGAG.

This clone was counted many times. The read finishes 3 residues shy of the CDR3 end, and the germline J gene is used to complete it. The chain links TRBV20-1 to TRBJ1-1; perhaps TRBD1 as D (5 bases). Germline V gene lookup returns CDR1 DFQATT and CDR2 SNEGSKA (reference sequence). The CDR3 covers 15 residues. Deletions cut 3 bases from V and 0 bases from J, with 14 bases between. CDR3 sequence: CSASDLRGVNTEAFF. The DNA read from the CDR3 is TGCAGTGCTAGTGACCTCCGGGGGGTGAACACTGAA.

This clone has only a few counts. The read ends 3 residues early relative to the CDR3; the germline J gene fills the gap. The chain links TRBV5-1 to TRBJ2-1; 7 nucleotides match TRBD2. The CDR3 is made up of 15 amino acids. Germline V gives CDR1 SGHRS, CDR2 YFSETQ. V lost 7 bases and J lost 5; bases outside the gene matches: 12. The CDR3 spells CASDGSGIGDNEQFF. CDR3 DNA (partial): TGCGCCAGCGACGGGAGCGGGATTGGGGACAATGAG.

This clone came up many times. The missing CDR3 end, 3 residues past where the read stops, is filled in from the germline J gene. The rearrangement uses TRBV20-1 and TRBJ2-7, with 9 bases aligning to TRBD1. V was pared by 0 bases and J by 1 base, with 4 bases of the junction left unmatched. Looked up from germline, CDR1 is DFQATT and CDR2 is SNEGSKA (reference sequence). The CDR3 sequence is 15 residues long. The sequenced part of the CDR3 DNA is TGCAGTGCTAGAGATGGAGACAGGGGGTCCTACGAG. Translation: CSARDGDRGSYE. The complete CDR3 sequence is CSARDGDRGSYEQYF.

This clone was detected many times. CDR3 in amino acids: CSAPGKTEAFF. Incomplete CDR3 DNA: TGCAGTGCGCCGGGGAAGACTGAA. J is TRBJ1-1 and V is TRBV20-1, with D hard to call. The CDR3 end is not reached by the read, which stops 3 residues before it; the germline J gene fills it in. Germline assignment: CDR1 DFQATT and CDR2 SNEGSKA (reference sequence). Trimming took 6 bases from V and 5 from J, leaving 10 bases between them. The CDR3 runs to 11 residues.

This clone occurred a few times. Sequencing ends 3 residues short of the CDR3 end; the germline J gene provides the rest. The chain joins TRBV5-6 to TRBJ1-2; possible D gene TRBD1, 5 bases. Looked up from germline, CDR1 is SGHDT and CDR2 is YYEEEE. The CDR3 covers 15 residues. The part of the CDR3 DNA that was read is TGTGCCAGCAGCTTGCCAGGGTCCCCTTACTACGAC. It translates to CASSLPGSPYYD. The full CDR3 is CASSLPGSPYYDYTF.